A single sample gave rise to the 25 T cell receptor beta chains below, sequenced in a study of beta chain features in type 1 diabetes. The isolated RNA, all of it, was reverse transcribed, so expressed TCRB transcripts were what got sequenced. Produced via immunoSEQ multiplex PCR; TCRdb's table is partial and in-frame only. The repertoire holds some 330,000 clones, with roughly 13% as singletons. These receptors' antigens are unknown. Overall study findings and caveats: All four CD4+ subsets of Type 1 diabetes patients contained TCRB CDR3s that were moderately but significantly shorter.

Sequencing was performed on naive CD4+ T cells from blood. These receptors were collected from a woman aged 18-29 years with type 1 diabetes.

This clone has just a few counts. V and J are TRBV7-3 and TRBJ2-7; 9 nucleotides line up with TRBD2. Trimming at V came to 5 bases and at J to 4 bases, leaving 6 bases not matched to a gene. Germline lookup yields CDR1 SGHTA and CDR2 FQGTGA. The CDR3 is 14 residues long. The CDR3 reads CASSLSGSGYEQYF. CDR3 nucleotide sequence: TGTGCCAGCAGCCTTAGCGGGAGTGGTTACGAGCAGTACTTC.

In this sample, this clone turned up a few times. CDR3: CASILGREQFF. CDR3 DNA sequence: TGCGCCAGCATATTAGGGAGGGAGCAGTTCTTC. This chain joins TRBV5-1 and TRBJ2-1; D is possibly TRBD2 (6 bases). Trimming took off 6 bases at V and 10 bases at J, with 11 bases between the two ends. CDR3 length equals 11 residues. Germline CDR1 is SGHRS and CDR2 is YFSETQ.

V is TRBV28 and J is TRBJ2-4; 9 bases map to TRBD2. The J segment lost 2 bases and the V segment lost 2 bases, leaving 10 bases of the junction unmatched. CDR3 size: 18 residues. CDR1 MDHEN and CDR2 SYDVKM come from the germline V gene. CDR3: CASSLASGASRTKNIQYF. CDR3 DNA sequence: TGTGCCAGCAGTTTAGCTAGCGGGGCCTCCAGGACCAAAAACATTCAGTACTTC.

Only a few counts were recorded for this clone. The chain links TRBV30 to TRBJ1-3, with no clear D. Per the germline V gene, CDR1 is GTSNPN and CDR2 is SVGIG (reference sequence). The CDR3 spans 13 residues. V was trimmed by 5 bases and J by 0 bases, leaving 8 bases between them. The CDR3 sequence is CAWVQYSGNTIYF. The CDR3 DNA follows: TGTGCCTGGGTACAGTACTCTGGAAACACCATATATTTT.

This clone was counted between two and nine times. The chain combines TRBV2 with TRBJ1-4; a possible D gene is TRBD1 (5 bases). The CDR3 runs to 14 residues. Germline-derived CDR1 and CDR2 are SNHLY and FYNNEI. V lost 4 bases to trimming and J lost 8 bases, with 14 bases between them. This chain's CDR3 is CASSGQRTREKLFF. As DNA, the CDR3 is TGTGCCAGCAGTGGACAGCGGACTAGAGAAAAACTGTTTTTT.

The table lists this clone with a few counts. The same CDR3 can be traced to other DNA sequences in this sample. The gene calls are TRBV29-1 and TRBJ1-5; D remains unclear. The V end lost 4 bases, the J end lost 4 bases, and 8 bases lay between the germline ends. This CDR3 is built from 12 residues. Per the germline V gene, CDR1 is SQVTM and CDR2 is ANQGSEA. CDR3 sequence reads: CSVAGSNQPQHF. In DNA, the CDR3 is TGCAGCGTTGCGGGGAGTAATCAGCCCCAGCATTTT.

This clone has just a few counts. This sequence joins TRBV5-4 and TRBJ2-4; 12 nucleotides agree with TRBD2. With V trimmed by 1 base and J by 6 bases, 8 bases remained unmatched. From germline, CDR1 is SGHNT and CDR2 YYREEE (reference sequence). The CDR3 spans 17 residues. The CDR3 region is CASSLWPLAGGLNIQYF. The CDR3 nucleotides read TGTGCCAGCAGCTTGTGGCCTCTAGCGGGGGGGCTAAACATTCAGTACTTC. Drawing the rest from reference TRBV5-4 and TRBJ2-4, the complete variable domain is ETGVTQSPTHLIKTRGQQVTLRCSSQSGHNTVSWYQQALGQGPQFIFQYYREEENGRGNFPPRFSGLQFPNYSSELNVNALELDDSALYLCASSLWPLAGGLNIQYFGAGTRLSVL.

There are a few counts of this clone. J is TRBJ1-4 and V is TRBV7-2; 7 nucleotides agree with TRBD1. Per germline, CDR1 SGHTA and CDR2 FQGNSA. Trimming at V came to 5 bases and at J to 2 bases, leaving 2 bases not matched to a gene. The CDR3 runs to 14 residues. The CDR3 is CASSPTGTNEKLFF. CDR3 nucleotide sequence: TGTGCCAGCAGCCCGACAGGGACTAATGAAAAACTGTTTTTT.

This clone was counted a few times. This rearrangement joins TRBV30 to TRBJ1-1; 8 bases agree with TRBD1. V was clipped by 8 bases and J by 0 bases; unmatched bases: 2. This CDR3 comprises 12 residues. The germline CDR1 and CDR2 sequences are GTSNPN and SVGIG (reference sequence). The CDR3 region is CARDRMNTEAFF. The CDR3 DNA sequence: TGTGCCCGGGACAGGATGAACACTGAAGCTTTCTTT.

There are a few counts of this clone. The chain employs TRBV7-2 and TRBJ1-4; perhaps TRBD1 as D (6 bases). Between the trimmed V and J ends, which lost 4 bases and 0 bases, there was a span of 15 bases. The CDR3 totals 17 residues. Germline CDR1 and CDR2: SGHTA and FQGNSA. In DNA form, the CDR3 reads TGTGCCAGCAGCTCGAGGACAGTCCTTGCAACTAATGAAAAACTGTTTTTT. Amino acid sequence: CASSSRTVLATNEKLFF.

This clone has only a few counts. The chain couples TRBV29-1 to TRBJ2-7; 7 bases match TRBD1. Germline CDR1 is SQVTM and CDR2 is ANQGSEA. V was pared by 4 bases and J by 7 bases, with 4 bases of the junction left unmatched. CDR3 length: 11 residues. The CDR3 bases are TGCAGCGTTGGACCCAGGGGGGAGCAGTACTTC. Its protein is CSVGPRGEQYF.

This clone has just a few counts. The chain recombines TRBV30 with TRBJ1-2; D is unresolved. Trimming left V 0 bases short and J 3 bases short, with 8 bases between. The CDR3 has 13 residues. In germline, CDR1 is GTSNPN, CDR2 SVGIG (reference sequence). The CDR3 DNA sequence: TGTGCCTGGAGTGTAGCCCTCCACTATGGCTACACCTTC. Translated: CAWSVALHYGYTF.

The chain is built from TRBV7-9 and TRBJ2-3, with 7 bases identical to TRBD2. Germline values: CDR1 SEHNR, CDR2 FQNEAQ (reference sequence). The CDR3 totals 14 residues. After removal of 5 bases from V and 3 bases from J, the junction contained 5 bases not matched to a gene. This CDR3 reads CASSVRGGTDTQYF. In nucleotides, the CDR3 is TGTGCCAGCAGCGTCCGCGGGGGAACAGATACGCAGTATTTT.

The V gene is TRBV11-3, the J gene TRBJ2-3, with D maybe TRBD2 (5 bases). Germline V gene lookup returns CDR1 SGHNT and CDR2 YENEEA. The CDR3 sequence is 14 residues long. Trimming stripped 2 bases from V and 2 bases from J, with 8 bases between. The CDR3, as DNA: TGTGCCAGCAGCTTATCCGGGGACACAGATACGCAGTATTTT. Its translation is CASSLSGDTDTQYF.

This clone was found a few times. The chain recombines TRBV5-4 with TRBJ1-1; 12 nucleotides agree with TRBD1. This CDR3 contains 15 residues. Germline CDR1 and CDR2: SGHNT and YYREEE (reference sequence). After removal of 4 bases from V and 6 bases from J, the junction contained 7 bases not matched to a gene. CDR3 DNA: TGTGCCAGCAGCAAGGGGGGACAGGGGGCCGCTGAAGCTTTCTTT. Protein sequence: CASSKGGQGAAEAFF.

This chain connects TRBV28 to TRBJ2-7, with 9 nucleotides matching TRBD1. The CDR3 covers 14 residues. Per the germline V gene, CDR1 is MDHEN and CDR2 is SYDVKM. V trimming: 5 bases; J trimming: 3 bases; junction bases outside the gene matches: 5. DNA for the CDR3: TGTGCCAGCAGTCCCGCGGGACAGGGCTACGAGCAGTACTTC. It specifies CASSPAGQGYEQYF.

There are a few counts of this clone. The chain links TRBV30 to TRBJ2-1; 12 positions agree with TRBD2. Germline lookup yields CDR1 GTSNPN and CDR2 SVGIG (reference sequence). V gave up 4 bases and J gave up 0 bases; unmatched junction bases: 4. The CDR3 runs to 16 residues. For the CDR3, the DNA is TGTGCCTGGACCACGGGACTAGCGGGCTCCTACAATGAGCAGTTCTTC. This encodes CAWTTGLAGSYNEQFF.

This clone was seen a handful of times. The chain joins TRBV5-6 to TRBJ2-5; 8 nucleotides line up with TRBD1. Germline lookup yields CDR1 SGHDT and CDR2 YYEEEE. CDR3 size: 15 residues. Trimming removed 2 bases from V and 5 bases from J; junction bases left unmatched: 8. The CDR3 coding sequence is TGTGCCAGCAGCTTATGGACAGGGCAAAGGGAGACCCAGTACTTC. Translating it yields CASSLWTGQRETQYF. The full variable domain, with the rest looked up from reference TRBV5-6 and TRBJ2-5, is DAGVTQSPTHLIKTRGQQVTLRCSPKSGHDTVSWYQQALGQGPQFIFQYYEEEERQRGNFPDRFSGHQFPNYSSELNVNALLLGDSALYLCASSLWTGQRETQYFGPGTRLLVL.

This clone turned up a few times. Written as DNA, the CDR3 is TGTGCCACCAGTAGCGGGAGGGCCTTCATTGAGCAGTTCTTC. Its translation: CATSSGRAFIEQFF. The rearrangement links TRBV15 to TRBJ2-1; TRBD2 matches at 11 bases. CDR1 is LNHNV, CDR2 YYDKDF, per germline (reference sequence). The CDR3 has 14 amino acids. V dropped 6 bases and J dropped 9; count of bases not matched to a gene: 7.

This clone was counted only a few times. The chain recombines TRBV30 with TRBJ1-1; D uncertain. CDR1 is GTSNPN and CDR2 is SVGIG in the germline V gene (reference sequence). The CDR3 extends over 11 amino acids. V was clipped by 3 bases and J by 6 bases, with 8 bases between them. CDR3 sequence reads: CAWSRGAEAFF. In nucleotides, the CDR3 is TGTGCCTGGAGCCGGGGAGCTGAAGCTTTCTTT.

CDR3 nucleotide sequence: TGTGCCAGCAGCTCGGCGGGGGGGACCTATGGCTACACCTTC. Residues: CASSSAGGTYGYTF. The chain carries TRBV7-9 and TRBJ1-2; maybe TRBD1 (5 bases). The germline V gene has CDR1 SEHNR and CDR2 FQNEAQ (reference sequence). V was trimmed by 4 bases and J by 4 bases, leaving 13 bases between them. This CDR3 contains 14 residues.

This clone was observed a handful of times. The chain recombines TRBV5-1 with TRBJ2-7, with 14 bases fitting TRBD2. Germline V gene data show CDR1 as SGHRS and CDR2 as YFSETQ. CDR3 length: 17 amino acids. The J segment lost 4 bases and the V segment lost 1 base, leaving 7 bases of the junction unmatched. DNA of the CDR3: TGCGCCAGCAGCTTGACTGGGACTAGCGGGAGCGGTTACGAGCAGTACTTC. It specifies CASSLTGTSGSGYEQYF.

This rearrangement joins TRBV7-9 to TRBJ2-2; D is possibly TRBD1 (6 bases). Germline V gives CDR1 SEHNR, CDR2 FQNEAQ (reference sequence). There are 15 residues in the CDR3. V dropped 5 bases and J dropped 4 bases, with 14 bases sitting between them. CDR3 in amino acids: CASSPRQVVTGELFF. The CDR3 DNA follows: TGTGCCAGCAGCCCCCGACAGGTCGTCACCGGGGAGCTGTTTTTT.

The chain combines TRBV9 with TRBJ2-7; 9 bases are shared with TRBD1. The ends lost 2 bases at V and 9 bases at J; junction bases unmatched: 9. This CDR3 has 14 residues. Germline CDR1 SGDLS, CDR2 YYNGEE. The CDR3 sequence is CASSVRDREGGQYF. In DNA, the CDR3 is TGTGCCAGCAGCGTGCGGGACAGGGAAGGCGGGCAGTACTTC. Variable domain in full (rest from reference TRBV9 and TRBJ2-7): DSGVTQTPKHLITATGQRVTLRCSPRSGDLSVYWYQQSLDQGLQFLIQYYNGEERAKGNILERFSAQQFPDLHSELNLSSLELGDSALYFCASSVRDREGGQYFGPGTRLTVT.

This chain uses TRBV4-3 with TRBJ2-1; D is possibly TRBD2 (6 bases). The germline CDR1 and CDR2 sequences are LGHNA and YSLEER. CDR3 length: 15 residues. The V and J ends lost 1 base and 6 bases respectively, with 13 bases between them. CDR3 sequence reads: CASSQVGGSGNEQFF. For the CDR3, the DNA is TGCGCCAGCAGCCAAGTTGGGGGGAGTGGCAATGAGCAGTTCTTC.